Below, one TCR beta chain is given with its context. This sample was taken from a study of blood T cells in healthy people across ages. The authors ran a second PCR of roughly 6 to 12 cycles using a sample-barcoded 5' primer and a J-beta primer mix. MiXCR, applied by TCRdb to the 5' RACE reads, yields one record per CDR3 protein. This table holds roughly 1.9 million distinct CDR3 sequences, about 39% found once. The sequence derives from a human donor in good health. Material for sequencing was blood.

The CDR3 protein is CSASLGSYYGYTF. CDR3 coding DNA: TGCAGTGCTAGTCTGGGTTCATACTATGGCTACACCTTC. The J gene is TRBJ1-2, the V gene TRBV20-1; D is unresolved. The CDR3 extends over 13 amino acids. Looked up from germline, CDR1 is DFQATT and CDR2 is SNEGSKA (reference sequence). The V end lost 3 bases, the J end lost 3 bases, and 11 bases lay between the germline ends.